Included here is one TCR beta chain sequence, with context. The target antigen is unknown. This record belongs to a study of T-cell reconstitution after alpha-beta-depleted transplantation in children. Findings and caveats of the study: Surviving recipient T cells and thymic progenitors produced the high day-60 TCRbeta diversity seen in some patients. T-cell counts and diversity were attributed mostly to newly produced T cells one year after transplant. Several hundred rapidly expanded clones from non-depleted graft cells reportedly supplied alpha-beta T cells about two months post-transplant.

Preparing the TCRbeta library involved the use of unique molecular identifiers. TCRdb itself ran the PCR reads through MiXCR, one entry per CDR3 protein. This sample has around 490,000 distinct CDR3 sequences, with roughly 10% found just once. Germline V lookup: CDR1 SGHDN, CDR2 FVKESK. V lost 2 bases and J lost 4; bases outside the gene matches: 7. The length of the CDR3 is 17 residues. Sequences were derived from PBMCs, mostly from graft donor cells, sampled 180 days after TCRalphabeta/CD19-depleted stem cell transplant. The J gene is TRBJ2-1, the V gene TRBV14, with 11 bases identical to TRBD2. The TCR was taken from a female patient aged 2-15 years who had a stem cell transplant for aplastic anemia, so the T cells may come from the graft donor. CDR3: CASSQTGLADRYNEQFF. CDR3 sequence (DNA): TGTGCCAGCAGCCAAACGGGACTAGCGGATAGGTACAATGAGCAGTTCTTC.